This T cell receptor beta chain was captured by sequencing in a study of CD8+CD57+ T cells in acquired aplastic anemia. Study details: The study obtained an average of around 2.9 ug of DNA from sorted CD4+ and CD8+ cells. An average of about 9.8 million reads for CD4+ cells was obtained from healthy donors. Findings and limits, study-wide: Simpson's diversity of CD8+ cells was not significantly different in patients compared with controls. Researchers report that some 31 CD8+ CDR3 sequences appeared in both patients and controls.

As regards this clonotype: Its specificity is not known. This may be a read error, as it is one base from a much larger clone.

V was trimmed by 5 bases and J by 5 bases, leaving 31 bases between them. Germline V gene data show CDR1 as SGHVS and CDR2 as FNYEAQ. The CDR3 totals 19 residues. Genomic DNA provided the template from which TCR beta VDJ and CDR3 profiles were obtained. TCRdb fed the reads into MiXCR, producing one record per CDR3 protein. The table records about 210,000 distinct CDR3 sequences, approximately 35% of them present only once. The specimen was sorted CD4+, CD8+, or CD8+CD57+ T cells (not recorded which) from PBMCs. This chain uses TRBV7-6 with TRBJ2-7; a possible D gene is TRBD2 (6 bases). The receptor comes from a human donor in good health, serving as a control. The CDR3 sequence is CASSPGGVGWGRFLDEQYF. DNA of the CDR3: TGTGCCAGCAGCCCCGGGGGTGTGGGGTGGGGACGTTTTTTGGACGAGCAGTACTTC. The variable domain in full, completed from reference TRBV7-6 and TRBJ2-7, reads GAGVSQSPRYKVTKRGQDVALRCDPISGHVSLYWYRQALGQGPEFLTYFNYEAQQDKSGLPNDRFSAERPEGSISTLTIQRTEQRDSAMYRCASSPGGVGWGRFLDEQYFGPGTRLTVT.